Listed below are T cell receptor beta chains from one sample, sequenced in a study of blood T cell repertoires in COVID-19. Only in-frame clones appear in the TCRdb table, and some are missing; sequencing was by immunoSEQ multiplex PCR. The sample consists of about 73,000 clones, 82% of them appearing once. The sample comprised peripheral blood. These TCRs come from a woman aged 55-69 years with acute or convalescent COVID-19. Both conserved end residues are part of each CDR3. The order of the fields is D gene, V gene, clone size, J gene, CDR3 protein, CDR3 DNA. A D gene is named only where the DNA matches it firmly. The listing skips clone size in some rows; elsewhere it reads once, few, many or a size class.

D gene: .; V gene: TRBV18; clone size: .; J gene: TRBJ1-6; CDR3 protein: CASSISGNSPLHF; CDR3 DNA: TGTGCCAGCTCTATATCGGGGAATTCACCCCTCCACTTT
D gene: .; V gene: TRBV7-2; clone size: .; J gene: TRBJ2-5; CDR3 protein: CASSKQRTQETQYF; CDR3 DNA: TGTGCCAGCAGTAAACAACGGACACAAGAGACCCAGTACTTC
D gene: TRBD1; V gene: TRBV2; clone size: once; J gene: TRBJ1-1; CDR3 protein: CATGTPGQSEAFF; CDR3 DNA: TGTGCCACCGGAACCCCGGGACAGAGTGAAGCTTTCTTT
D gene: .; V gene: TRBV5-6; clone size: .; J gene: TRBJ1-5; CDR3 protein: CASSLARVNQPQHF; CDR3 DNA: TGTGCCAGCAGCTTGGCGCGGGTAAATCAGCCCCAGCATTTT
D gene: TRBD2; V gene: TRBV5-6; clone size: .; J gene: TRBJ2-1; CDR3 protein: CASSRRSGGAPFF; CDR3 DNA: TGTGCCAGCAGCCGGCGTAGCGGGGGGGCCCCGTTCTTC
D gene: TRBD1; V gene: TRBV7-2; clone size: few; J gene: TRBJ1-2; CDR3 protein: CASSSYGTVVTF; CDR3 DNA: TGTGCCAGCAGCTCCTATGGGACAGTCGTCACCTTC
D gene: .; V gene: TRBV3-1/TRBV3-2; clone size: .; J gene: TRBJ2-7; CDR3 protein: CASSHWRGDLYEQYF; CDR3 DNA: TGTGCCAGCAGCCATTGGCGGGGCGACCTTTACGAGCAGTACTTC
D gene: .; V gene: TRBV4-2; clone size: .; J gene: TRBJ1-1; CDR3 protein: CASSLNPRGSRTEAFF; CDR3 DNA: TGTGCCAGCAGCCTAAACCCTCGGGGGTCCAGGACTGAAGCTTTCTTT
D gene: TRBD2; V gene: TRBV4-1; clone size: .; J gene: TRBJ2-3; CDR3 protein: CASSQTSASSTDTQYF; CDR3 DNA: TGCGCCAGCAGCCAAACTAGCGCCTCTAGCACAGATACGCAGTATTTT
D gene: .; V gene: TRBV6-1; clone size: .; J gene: TRBJ1-2; CDR3 protein: CASQYGGGLGGYTF; CDR3 DNA: TGTGCCAGCCAGTACGGGGGGGGGCTGGGTGGCTACACCTTC
D gene: .; V gene: TRBV6-5; clone size: .; J gene: TRBJ1-2; CDR3 protein: CASSLTNYGYTF; CDR3 DNA: TGTGCCAGTTCCTTAACTAACTATGGCTACACCTTC
D gene: TRBD1; V gene: TRBV7-6; clone size: .; J gene: TRBJ1-6; CDR3 protein: CASSLYRQGNNSPLHF; CDR3 DNA: TGTGCCAGCAGCTTGTATAGACAGGGGAATAATTCACCCCTCCACTTT
D gene: .; V gene: TRBV6-2/TRBV6-3; clone size: .; J gene: TRBJ1-6; CDR3 protein: CASSNVRLGNSPLHF; CDR3 DNA: TGTGCCAGCAGTAACGTACGGCTCGGGAATTCACCCCTCCACTTT
D gene: .; V gene: TRBV6-5; clone size: .; J gene: TRBJ1-1; CDR3 protein: CASSLRKNTEAFF; CDR3 DNA: TGTGCCAGCAGCCTGCGGAAAAACACTGAAGCTTTCTTT
D gene: TRBD1; V gene: TRBV19; clone size: few; J gene: TRBJ1-5; CDR3 protein: CASSIAGGPGQPQHF; CDR3 DNA: TGTGCCAGTAGTATAGCAGGGGGCCCAGGTCAGCCCCAGCATTTT
D gene: TRBD2; V gene: TRBV7-2; clone size: few; J gene: TRBJ2-7; CDR3 protein: CASSTTSGRVGEQYF; CDR3 DNA: TGTGCCAGCAGTACTACGAGCGGGAGAGTGGGTGAGCAGTACTTC
D gene: TRBD2; V gene: TRBV10-3; clone size: .; J gene: TRBJ2-5; CDR3 protein: CAISLIAGTETQYF; CDR3 DNA: TGTGCCATCAGCCTGATAGCGGGGACAGAGACCCAGTACTTC
D gene: .; V gene: TRBV7-8; clone size: .; J gene: TRBJ2-5; CDR3 protein: CASSLKETQYF; CDR3 DNA: TGTGCCAGCAGCCTAAAAGAGACCCAGTACTTC
D gene: TRBD1; V gene: TRBV5-1; clone size: few; J gene: TRBJ1-2; CDR3 protein: CASSPTGTGVDYGYTF; CDR3 DNA: TGCGCCAGCAGCCCCACCGGGACAGGGGTCGACTATGGCTACACCTTC
D gene: .; V gene: TRBV10-1; clone size: few; J gene: TRBJ1-5; CDR3 protein: CASSGKGGLRLLNQPQHF; CDR3 DNA: TGCGCCAGCAGTGGAAAGGGCGGACTTCGGCTGCTCAATCAGCCCCAGCATTTT
D gene: TRBD1; V gene: TRBV7-2; clone size: .; J gene: TRBJ1-1; CDR3 protein: CASSLGDSGKPEAFF; CDR3 DNA: TGTGCCAGCAGCCTTGGGGACAGTGGGAAACCTGAAGCTTTCTTT
D gene: .; V gene: TRBV19; clone size: few; J gene: TRBJ1-1; CDR3 protein: CASTSYRNTEAFF; CDR3 DNA: TGTGCCAGCACCTCTTACAGGAACACTGAAGCTTTCTTT
D gene: .; V gene: TRBV19; clone size: .; J gene: TRBJ2-1; CDR3 protein: CASRRAWDNEQFF; CDR3 DNA: TGTGCCAGTAGGAGGGCCTGGGACAATGAGCAGTTCTTC
D gene: .; V gene: TRBV6-5; clone size: few; J gene: TRBJ1-2; CDR3 protein: CASLSPSRLYTF; CDR3 DNA: TGTGCCAGCTTGAGCCCATCTCGCCTCTACACCTTC
D gene: TRBD2; V gene: TRBV7-6; clone size: once; J gene: TRBJ2-5; CDR3 protein: CASSKELAGDQETQYF; CDR3 DNA: TGTGCCAGCAGCAAGGAACTAGCGGGGGACCAAGAGACCCAGTACTTC
D gene: .; V gene: TRBV11-1; clone size: .; J gene: TRBJ2-3; CDR3 protein: CASSAAAKGTDTQYF; CDR3 DNA: TGTGCCAGCAGCGCGGCAGCGAAGGGCACAGATACGCAGTATTTT
D gene: TRBD2; V gene: TRBV2; clone size: .; J gene: TRBJ2-5; CDR3 protein: CASTITGGETQYF; CDR3 DNA: TGTGCCAGCACTATAACGGGGGGAGAGACCCAGTACTTC
D gene: TRBD1; V gene: TRBV9; clone size: once; J gene: TRBJ2-6; CDR3 protein: CASSVEDRQTGANVLTF; CDR3 DNA: TGTGCCAGCAGCGTAGAGGACAGGCAGACTGGGGCCAACGTCCTGACTTTC
D gene: TRBD2; V gene: TRBV27; clone size: once; J gene: TRBJ2-7; CDR3 protein: CASSLRSRTSGPAYEQYF; CDR3 DNA: TGTGCCAGCAGTTTACGCTCGAGGACTAGCGGGCCGGCCTACGAGCAGTACTTC
D gene: TRBD1; V gene: TRBV29-1; clone size: once; J gene: TRBJ1-2; CDR3 protein: CSVEIPGGGYGYTF; CDR3 DNA: TGCAGCGTTGAAATACCAGGGGGTGGCTATGGCTACACCTTC
D gene: .; V gene: TRBV10-3; clone size: .; J gene: TRBJ1-5; CDR3 protein: CAISESVGGTNQPQHF; CDR3 DNA: TGTGCCATCAGTGAGTCGGTGGGGGGGACCAATCAGCCCCAGCATTTT
D gene: .; V gene: TRBV3-1/TRBV3-2; clone size: .; J gene: TRBJ1-3; CDR3 protein: CASSQVEGSKGNTIYF; CDR3 DNA: TGTGCCAGCAGCCAAGTGGAGGGATCGAAAGGAAACACCATATATTTT
D gene: .; V gene: TRBV2; clone size: many; J gene: TRBJ2-2; CDR3 protein: CASSEASLLGTGELFF; CDR3 DNA: TGTGCCAGCAGTGAAGCGTCACTCCTTGGCACCGGGGAGCTGTTTTTT
D gene: TRBD1; V gene: TRBV7-2; clone size: .; J gene: TRBJ2-5; CDR3 protein: CASSRDRGHETQYF; CDR3 DNA: TGTGCCAGCAGCCGCGACAGGGGGCACGAGACCCAGTACTTC
D gene: TRBD1; V gene: TRBV5-1; clone size: .; J gene: TRBJ1-5; CDR3 protein: CASSLDAGGVQPQHF; CDR3 DNA: TGCGCCAGCAGCTTGGACGCAGGGGGAGTTCAGCCCCAGCATTTT
D gene: .; V gene: TRBV5-8; clone size: .; J gene: TRBJ1-1; CDR3 protein: CASSWENDRLNTEAFF; CDR3 DNA: TGTGCCAGCAGCTGGGAAAACGACAGATTGAACACTGAAGCTTTCTTT
D gene: TRBD2; V gene: TRBV18; clone size: .; J gene: TRBJ2-3; CDR3 protein: CASSPGLAGGLIRDTQYF; CDR3 DNA: TGTGCCAGCTCACCCGGACTAGCGGGAGGGCTTATCAGAGATACGCAGTATTTT
D gene: .; V gene: TRBV4-2; clone size: few; J gene: TRBJ1-1; CDR3 protein: CASSQDHEVPEAFF; CDR3 DNA: TGTGCCAGCAGCCAAGATCACGAGGTCCCTGAAGCTTTCTTT
D gene: TRBD1; V gene: TRBV18; clone size: few; J gene: TRBJ1-1; CDR3 protein: CASSRDPQGVNTEAFF; CDR3 DNA: TGTGCCAGCTCACGGGACCCACAGGGGGTGAACACTGAAGCTTTCTTT
D gene: TRBD2; V gene: TRBV9; clone size: .; J gene: TRBJ2-1; CDR3 protein: CASSDRLAGGPGSNEQFF; CDR3 DNA: TGTGCCAGCAGCGATCGACTAGCGGGGGGGCCGGGCTCGAATGAGCAGTTCTTC
D gene: TRBD2; V gene: TRBV7-2; clone size: .; J gene: TRBJ2-3; CDR3 protein: CASSSWTSGGVPQYF; CDR3 DNA: TGTGCCAGCAGCTCTTGGACTAGCGGGGGGGTACCGCAGTATTTT
D gene: .; V gene: TRBV27; clone size: .; J gene: TRBJ2-7; CDR3 protein: CASSLANRPYEQYF; CDR3 DNA: TGTGCCAGCAGTTTGGCAAATCGTCCCTACGAGCAGTACTTC
D gene: .; V gene: TRBV5-4; clone size: .; J gene: TRBJ1-3; CDR3 protein: CASSLAGGNTIYF; CDR3 DNA: TGTGCCAGCAGCTTGGCTGGCGGAAACACCATATATTTT
D gene: TRBD2; V gene: TRBV19; clone size: few; J gene: TRBJ2-3; CDR3 protein: CASRMTSRADTQYF; CDR3 DNA: TGTGCCTCCCGGATGACTAGCCGTGCAGATACGCAGTATTTT
D gene: TRBD1; V gene: TRBV2; clone size: .; J gene: TRBJ1-6; CDR3 protein: CASSEGGQGWSPLHF; CDR3 DNA: TGTGCCAGCAGTGAAGGTGGACAGGGGTGGTCACCCCTCCACTTT
D gene: .; V gene: TRBV6-1; clone size: .; J gene: TRBJ1-5; CDR3 protein: CASSDSGHYNQPQHF; CDR3 DNA: TGTGCCAGCAGTGATAGCGGACATTACAATCAGCCCCAGCATTTT
D gene: TRBD1; V gene: TRBV5-1; clone size: .; J gene: TRBJ2-5; CDR3 protein: CASSPRDRYTETQYF; CDR3 DNA: TGCGCCAGCAGCCCAAGGGACAGGTATACTGAGACCCAGTACTTC
D gene: TRBD2; V gene: TRBV4-1; clone size: .; J gene: TRBJ2-5; CDR3 protein: CASRQLAGGRETQYF; CDR3 DNA: TGCGCCAGCAGACAGCTAGCGGGGGGGCGCGAGACCCAGTACTTC
D gene: .; V gene: TRBV12-3/TRBV12-4; clone size: .; J gene: TRBJ1-2; CDR3 protein: CASSQGNYGYTF; CDR3 DNA: TGTGCCAGCAGTCAGGGTAACTATGGCTACACCTTC
D gene: TRBD2; V gene: TRBV3-1/TRBV3-2; clone size: few; J gene: TRBJ2-7; CDR3 protein: CASSGLAGALHNEQYF; CDR3 DNA: TGTGCCAGCAGCGGTCTAGCGGGGGCCCTTCACAACGAGCAGTACTTC
D gene: .; V gene: TRBV23-1; clone size: .; J gene: TRBJ1-2; CDR3 protein: CASRLEQQEARGYTF; CDR3 DNA: TGCGCCAGCAGACTGGAACAACAAGAGGCGAGAGGCTACACCTTC